Detailed here is one T cell receptor beta chain. The data belong to a study of blood T cells in healthy people across ages. V was pared by 4 bases and J by 9 bases, with 7 bases between. Per the germline V gene, CDR1 is MNHEY and CDR2 is SMNVEV (reference sequence). This CDR3 comprises 11 residues. Then a second PCR, running roughly 7 to 11 cycles, was carried out with a sample-barcoded 5' primer and a J-beta primer mix. MiXCR, applied by TCRdb to the 5' RACE reads, yields one record per CDR3 protein. Altogether 600,000 to 900,000 distinct CDR3 sequences are present, 25% to 30% being singletons, with the ten largest covering 2.5% to 3.5%. The same specimen was also included in a second study, on T cells of mothers and their children. From that second work: Added by the second PCR's M1S primer were sample barcodes and 2-4 random nucleotides.

The TCR was taken from a boy aged 10-17 years in good health. The rearrangement uses TRBV27 and TRBJ2-1; no reliable D call. The source material was blood. The CDR3 sequence: CASSWGVEQFF. The CDR3 DNA is TGTGCCAGCAGTTGGGGTGTTGAGCAGTTCTTC.